This T cell receptor (beta chain) originates from a study of blood T cell repertoires in COVID-19. For the study at large: Samples representing acute and convalescent COVID-19 were sourced from the United States, Italy and Spain. T cells, B-cell-depleted T cells, or PBMCs provided the cDNA or gDNA that served as material.

Original data processing: Quantification of nucleated cells was approximated via reference gene primer amplification. TCRdb's copy holds only in-frame clones and misses some; the assay was immunoSEQ multiplex PCR. That table gives V, J and clone size, and the DNA gave D and trimming. Among around 70,000 clones listed, around 90% were seen once. The sample was peripheral blood. The sequence derives from a man aged 50 to 59 with acute or convalescent COVID-19.

CDR3 DNA: TGCGCCAGCAGCCAAGAAGAGAACAGGGTTCATAATGAAAAACTGTTTTTT. Encoded protein: CASSQEENRVHNEKLFF. The chain recombines TRBV4-1 with TRBJ1-4, with D perhaps matching TRBD1 (6 bases). The CDR3 consists of 17 residues. Germline V gives CDR1 MGHRA, CDR2 YSYEKL. V was clipped by 0 bases and J by 4 bases, with 15 bases between them.